The T cell receptor (beta chain) described here comes from a study of T cell clusters in autoimmune cytopenias. Each sample's input was 250 ng genomic DNA, some 38,000 genome equivalents. Multiplex touch-down PCR amplified TRB using TRB-A and TRB-B pools in one tube. For each CDR3 protein, TCRdb gives one entry from its re-call of the multiplex PCR reads, without DNA. The listing records about 1,600 distinct CDR3 sequences. This CDR3 is built from 17 residues. Germline CDR1 reads MNHEY; CDR2 reads SVGAGI. Sequencing was carried out using peripheral blood. This chain uses TRBV6-5 with TRBJ2-7; checking the TCRdb D call of TRBD2 is not possible without DNA. This TCR came from a human donor with an autoimmune cytopenia, with autoimmune hepatitis or in good health (not recorded which). CDR3 in amino acids: CASSYSTSGGALYEQYF.